This TCR beta chain came from a study of T cell repertoires in cytomegalovirus infection. Trimming at V came to 8 bases and at J to 5 bases, leaving 6 bases not matched to a gene. The CDR3 extends over 12 amino acids. Germline lookup yields CDR1 SEHNR and CDR2 FQNEAQ (reference sequence). Whole-study results and caveats: The response measured ex vivo was dominated by TCR beta clonotypes (HLA-C-restricted and CMV-specific).

One entry per CDR3 protein, called by TCRdb with MiXCR from the reads. The table has about 260,000 distinct CDR3 sequences, about an eighth seen once. Worth noting for this clonotype: What it binds is not known.

What was sequenced was PBMCs. The clonotype originates from a human donor in good health (CMV status not recorded). Some clones in this sample may be carry-over from other donors' samples. This sequence joins TRBV7-9 and TRBJ2-7; 7 bases line up with TRBD1. In DNA form, the CDR3 reads TGTGCCAGCCGGACAGGAACCCACGAGCAGTACTTC. Protein sequence: CASRTGTHEQYF.